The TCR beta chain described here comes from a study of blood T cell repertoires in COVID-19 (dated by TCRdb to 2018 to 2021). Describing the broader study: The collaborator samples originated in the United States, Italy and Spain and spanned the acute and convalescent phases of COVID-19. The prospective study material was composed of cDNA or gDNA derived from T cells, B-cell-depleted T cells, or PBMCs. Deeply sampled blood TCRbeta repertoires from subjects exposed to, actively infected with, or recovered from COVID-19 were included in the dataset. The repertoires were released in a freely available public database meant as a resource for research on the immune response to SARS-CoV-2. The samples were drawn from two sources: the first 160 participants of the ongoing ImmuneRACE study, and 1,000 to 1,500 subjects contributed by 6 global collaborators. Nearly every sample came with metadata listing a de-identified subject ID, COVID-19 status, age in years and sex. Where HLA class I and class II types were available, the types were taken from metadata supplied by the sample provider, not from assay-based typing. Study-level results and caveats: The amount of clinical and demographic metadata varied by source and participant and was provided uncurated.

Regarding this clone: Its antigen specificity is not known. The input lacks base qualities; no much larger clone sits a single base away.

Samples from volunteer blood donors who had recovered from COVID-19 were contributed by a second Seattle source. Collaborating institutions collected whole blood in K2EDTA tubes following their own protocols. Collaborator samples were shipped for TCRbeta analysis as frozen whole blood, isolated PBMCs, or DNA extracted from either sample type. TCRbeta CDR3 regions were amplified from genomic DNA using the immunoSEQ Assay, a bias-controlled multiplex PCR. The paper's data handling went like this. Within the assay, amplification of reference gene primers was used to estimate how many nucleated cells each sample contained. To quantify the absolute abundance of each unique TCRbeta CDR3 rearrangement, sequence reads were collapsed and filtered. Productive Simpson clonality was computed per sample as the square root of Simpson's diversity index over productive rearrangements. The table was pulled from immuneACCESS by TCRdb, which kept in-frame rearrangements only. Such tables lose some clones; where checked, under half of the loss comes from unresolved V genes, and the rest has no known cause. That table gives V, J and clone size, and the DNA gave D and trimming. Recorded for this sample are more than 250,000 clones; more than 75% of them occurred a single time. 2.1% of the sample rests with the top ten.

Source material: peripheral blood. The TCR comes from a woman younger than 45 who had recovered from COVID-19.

The CDR3 loop reads CASGAESTDTQYF. The bases are TGTGCCAGTGGTGCGGAAAGCACAGATACGCAGTATTTT. The chain is made from TRBV2 and TRBJ2-3, with the D gene uncertain. From cysteine to phenylalanine, the CDR3 is 13 amino acids long. Only the CDR3 DNA is retained, 39 bases long and in frame from the first base. V loses 9 bases, J loses 0 bases, and the germline ends lie 10 bases apart. The germline V gene specifies SNHLY as CDR1 and FYNNEI as CDR2.